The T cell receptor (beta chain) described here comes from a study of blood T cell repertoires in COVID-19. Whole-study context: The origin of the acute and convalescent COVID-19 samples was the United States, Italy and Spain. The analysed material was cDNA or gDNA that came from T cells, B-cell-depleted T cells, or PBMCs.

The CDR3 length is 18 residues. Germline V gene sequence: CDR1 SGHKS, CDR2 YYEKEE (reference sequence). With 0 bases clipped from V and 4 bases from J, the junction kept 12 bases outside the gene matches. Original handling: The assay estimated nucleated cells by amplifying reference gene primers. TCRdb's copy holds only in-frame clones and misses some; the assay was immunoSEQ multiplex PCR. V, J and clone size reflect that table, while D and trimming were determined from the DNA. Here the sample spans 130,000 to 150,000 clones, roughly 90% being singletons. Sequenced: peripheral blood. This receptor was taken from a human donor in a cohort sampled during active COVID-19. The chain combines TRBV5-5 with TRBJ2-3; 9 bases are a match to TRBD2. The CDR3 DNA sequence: TGTGCCAGCAGCTTGGTCTTCAGCGGGGGGTCGTTTCCAGATACGCAGTATTTT. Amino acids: CASSLVFSGGSFPDTQYF.